A selection of T cell receptor beta chains follows, all from one sample in a study of T-cell reconstitution after alpha-beta-depleted transplantation in children. TCRdb re-called the PCR reads through MiXCR, storing one row per CDR3 protein. Of almost 250,000 distinct CDR3 sequences detected, around 25% appear once; the ten largest clones hold 2.6%. Specimen: PBMCs, collected before TCRalphabeta/CD19-depleted stem cell transplant. These receptors were obtained from a girl between 2 and 10 years old with Fanconi anemia, due to receive a stem cell transplant. The CDR3 runs from the conserved cysteine through the conserved F or W. D genes are given only for firm matches. The size of a clone is reported for some rows only, either as once, few or many, or as a class for expanded clones.

j_call: TRBJ2-5; clone_size: .; cdr3_length: 16; d_call: .; v_call: TRBV12-3/TRBV12-4; cdr3_nt: TGTGCCAGCAGTCCCCCAAGGGCAGGGACGGGAGAGACCCAGTACTTC; cdr3_aa: CASSPPRAGTGETQYF
j_call: TRBJ1-1; clone_size: .; cdr3_length: 14; d_call: .; v_call: TRBV29-1; cdr3_nt: TGCAGCGTTGAAGATAGGCCAGTGAACACTGAAGCTTTCTTT; cdr3_aa: CSVEDRPVNTEAFF
j_call: TRBJ1-3; clone_size: .; cdr3_length: 13; d_call: TRBD1; v_call: TRBV20-1; cdr3_nt: TGCAGTGCTAGCGACAGGGTCGGAAACACCATATATTTT; cdr3_aa: CSASDRVGNTIYF
j_call: TRBJ1-1; clone_size: many; cdr3_length: 12; d_call: TRBD1; v_call: TRBV29-1; cdr3_nt: TGCAGCGTTGAAAAGGGACAGGGTCGAACTTTCTTT; cdr3_aa: CSVEKGQGRTFF
j_call: TRBJ1-5; clone_size: many; cdr3_length: 13; d_call: TRBD1; v_call: TRBV29-1; cdr3_nt: TGCAGCGTATTAACAGAGGGGGCTCAGCCCCAGCATTTT; cdr3_aa: CSVLTEGAQPQHF
j_call: TRBJ2-7; clone_size: few; cdr3_length: 15; d_call: TRBD2; v_call: TRBV29-1; cdr3_nt: TGCAGCGTTGGACTAGCGGGAGGGCTGCCCTACGAGCAGTACTTC; cdr3_aa: CSVGLAGGLPYEQYF
j_call: TRBJ2-2; clone_size: few; cdr3_length: 13; d_call: .; v_call: TRBV12-3/TRBV12-4; cdr3_nt: TGTGCCAGCAGTTTGGACCCTGCCGGGGAGCTGTTTTTT; cdr3_aa: CASSLDPAGELFF
j_call: TRBJ1-1; clone_size: many; cdr3_length: 14; d_call: .; v_call: TRBV15; cdr3_nt: TGTGCCACCAGCCCTAGGGGGAGCGGCACTGAAGCTTTCTTT; cdr3_aa: CATSPRGSGTEAFF
j_call: TRBJ1-1; clone_size: .; cdr3_length: 13; d_call: TRBD1; v_call: TRBV29-1; cdr3_nt: TGCAGCGCCACCGGGACAGGGGGTCTTGAAGCTTTCTTT; cdr3_aa: CSATGTGGLEAFF
j_call: TRBJ2-1; clone_size: many; cdr3_length: 18; d_call: .; v_call: TRBV7-8; cdr3_nt: TGTGCCAGCAGCCCGCACCCGGTCGGGGTTGGGGGTAAAAATGAGCAGTTCTTC; cdr3_aa: CASSPHPVGVGGKNEQFF
j_call: TRBJ2-5; clone_size: .; cdr3_length: 14; d_call: .; v_call: TRBV29-1; cdr3_nt: TGCAGCGTTGAGTGGAGGGGAAGGGAAGAGACCCAGTACTTC; cdr3_aa: CSVEWRGREETQYF
j_call: TRBJ2-3; clone_size: few; cdr3_length: 16; d_call: TRBD2; v_call: TRBV4-2; cdr3_nt: TGTGCCAGCAGCATCCCTAGCGGGAGAGGCACAGATACGCAGTATTTT; cdr3_aa: CASSIPSGRGTDTQYF
j_call: TRBJ2-7; clone_size: many; cdr3_length: 14; d_call: .; v_call: TRBV4-2; cdr3_nt: TGTGCCAGCAGCCAAGAAAAGGCAGGGTACGAGCAGTACTTC; cdr3_aa: CASSQEKAGYEQYF
j_call: TRBJ1-2; clone_size: .; cdr3_length: 12; d_call: .; v_call: TRBV25-1; cdr3_nt: TGTGCCAGCAGTGACAGGGTCGGTGGCTACACCTTC; cdr3_aa: CASSDRVGGYTF
j_call: TRBJ1-5; clone_size: few; cdr3_length: 13; d_call: .; v_call: TRBV4-1; cdr3_nt: TGCGCCAGCAGCATAGTTATCGGTCAGCCCCAGCATTTT; cdr3_aa: CASSIVIGQPQHF
j_call: TRBJ2-5; clone_size: many; cdr3_length: 12; d_call: .; v_call: TRBV20-1; cdr3_nt: TGCAGGGGGGTCCCGACCGGGGAGACCCAGTACTTC; cdr3_aa: CRGVPTGETQYF
j_call: TRBJ2-3; clone_size: many; cdr3_length: 16; d_call: TRBD2; v_call: TRBV29-1; cdr3_nt: TGCAGCGCTGGGGGTAGCGGGAGCGCTAGCACAGATACGCAGTATTTT; cdr3_aa: CSAGGSGSASTDTQYF
j_call: TRBJ1-5; clone_size: few; cdr3_length: 13; d_call: .; v_call: TRBV29-1; cdr3_nt: TGCAGCGTTGGGGGGGGCACGGATCAGCCCCAGCATTTT; cdr3_aa: CSVGGGTDQPQHF
j_call: TRBJ2-2; clone_size: many; cdr3_length: 16; d_call: .; v_call: TRBV20-1; cdr3_nt: TGCAGTGCTAGAGGCTTGGCTAGGGCGAACACCGGGGAGCTGTTTTTT; cdr3_aa: CSARGLARANTGELFF
j_call: TRBJ2-6; clone_size: many; cdr3_length: 13; d_call: .; v_call: TRBV20-1; cdr3_nt: TGCAGTGCTCGTTCATCTGGGGCCAACGTCCTGACTTTC; cdr3_aa: CSARSSGANVLTF
j_call: TRBJ1-2; clone_size: .; cdr3_length: 13; d_call: TRBD1; v_call: TRBV6-5; cdr3_nt: TGTGCCAGCAGTTACGGCCAGGGGGTAGGCTACACCTTC; cdr3_aa: CASSYGQGVGYTF
j_call: TRBJ2-1; clone_size: many; cdr3_length: 13; d_call: .; v_call: TRBV12-3/TRBV12-4; cdr3_nt: TGTGCCAGCACCCGGGACATATACAATGAGCAGTTCTTC; cdr3_aa: CASTRDIYNEQFF
j_call: TRBJ2-3; clone_size: .; cdr3_length: 14; d_call: TRBD1; v_call: TRBV29-1; cdr3_nt: TGCAGCGTTGCCGGGACAGGGGTTCCAGATACGCAGTATTTT; cdr3_aa: CSVAGTGVPDTQYF
j_call: TRBJ1-2; clone_size: many; cdr3_length: 11; d_call: .; v_call: TRBV29-1; cdr3_nt: TGCAGCGTTGCAGGGGTGAATGGCTACACCTTC; cdr3_aa: CSVAGVNGYTF
j_call: TRBJ2-2; clone_size: .; cdr3_length: 14; d_call: .; v_call: TRBV20-1; cdr3_nt: TGCAGTGCTCGGACTAAGCCGTACACCGGGGAGCTGTTTTTT; cdr3_aa: CSARTKPYTGELFF
j_call: TRBJ2-7; clone_size: many; cdr3_length: 16; d_call: .; v_call: TRBV20-1; cdr3_nt: TGCAGTGCTAGCTCCCTAGGACTCCCTAGCTCCTACGAGCAGTACTTC; cdr3_aa: CSASSLGLPSSYEQYF
j_call: TRBJ1-2; clone_size: .; cdr3_length: 10; d_call: .; v_call: TRBV20-1; cdr3_nt: TGCAGTGCTACCCATAAGGCGTACACCTTC; cdr3_aa: CSATHKAYTF
j_call: TRBJ2-3; clone_size: few; cdr3_length: 17; d_call: .; v_call: TRBV4-2; cdr3_nt: TGTGCCAGCAGCCAAGATCTTGAGCTTCTTTGGGCAGATACGCAGTATTTT; cdr3_aa: CASSQDLELLWADTQYF
j_call: TRBJ2-5; clone_size: .; cdr3_length: 13; d_call: TRBD1; v_call: TRBV10-3; cdr3_nt: TGTGCCATCAGCCAGACAGGGCAAGAGACCCAGTACTTC; cdr3_aa: CAISQTGQETQYF
j_call: TRBJ2-5; clone_size: many; cdr3_length: 13; d_call: .; v_call: TRBV12-3/TRBV12-4; cdr3_nt: TGTGCCAGCAGTTTGCGGCAGGGTGGGACCCAGTACTTC; cdr3_aa: CASSLRQGGTQYF
j_call: TRBJ2-3; clone_size: few; cdr3_length: 18; d_call: TRBD1; v_call: TRBV23-1; cdr3_nt: TGCGCCAGCAGTCAATCCCTCCGGGACAGGGAATACACAGATACGCAGTATTTT; cdr3_aa: CASSQSLRDREYTDTQYF
j_call: TRBJ2-1; clone_size: .; cdr3_length: 15; d_call: TRBD2; v_call: TRBV11-2; cdr3_nt: TGTGCCAGCAGCTTGGTGAGCGGGGAGATCAATGAGCAGTTCTTC; cdr3_aa: CASSLVSGEINEQFF
j_call: TRBJ1-1; clone_size: many; cdr3_length: 16; d_call: TRBD1; v_call: TRBV11-2; cdr3_nt: TGTGCCAGCAGCTCACGAAGGACAGGGGTTGGCACTGAAGCTTTCTTT; cdr3_aa: CASSSRRTGVGTEAFF
j_call: TRBJ2-1; clone_size: many; cdr3_length: 15; d_call: .; v_call: TRBV20-1; cdr3_nt: TGCAGTGCTAGGGGCCCGCCCAGCTCCTACAATGAGCAGTTCTTC; cdr3_aa: CSARGPPSSYNEQFF
j_call: TRBJ2-5; clone_size: few; cdr3_length: 14; d_call: .; v_call: TRBV11-1; cdr3_nt: TGTGCCAGCAGCTTATTAACGTACCAAGAGACCCAGTACTTC; cdr3_aa: CASSLLTYQETQYF
j_call: TRBJ1-6; clone_size: many; cdr3_length: 15; d_call: TRBD1; v_call: TRBV6-5; cdr3_nt: TGTGCCAGCGGTAGACAGGGAAACGCGAATTCACCCCTCCACTTT; cdr3_aa: CASGRQGNANSPLHF
j_call: TRBJ2-7; clone_size: few; cdr3_length: 16; d_call: .; v_call: TRBV24-1; cdr3_nt: TGTGCCACCAGTGATCCAAGTATACCAGGGGGGGCCGAGCAGTACTTC; cdr3_aa: CATSDPSIPGGAEQYF
j_call: TRBJ2-1; clone_size: many; cdr3_length: 14; d_call: .; v_call: TRBV27; cdr3_nt: TGTGCCAGCAGTCTTACCCCCCGGGACAATGAGCAGTTCTTC; cdr3_aa: CASSLTPRDNEQFF
j_call: TRBJ2-7; clone_size: .; cdr3_length: 13; d_call: .; v_call: TRBV28; cdr3_nt: TGTGCCAGCAGTATACTACATTTAGGCGAGCAGTACTTC; cdr3_aa: CASSILHLGEQYF
j_call: TRBJ2-7; clone_size: .; cdr3_length: 13; d_call: .; v_call: TRBV20-1; cdr3_nt: TGCAGTGCGAGACGGCCAAGCTCCTACGAGCGGTACTTC; cdr3_aa: CSARRPSSYERYF